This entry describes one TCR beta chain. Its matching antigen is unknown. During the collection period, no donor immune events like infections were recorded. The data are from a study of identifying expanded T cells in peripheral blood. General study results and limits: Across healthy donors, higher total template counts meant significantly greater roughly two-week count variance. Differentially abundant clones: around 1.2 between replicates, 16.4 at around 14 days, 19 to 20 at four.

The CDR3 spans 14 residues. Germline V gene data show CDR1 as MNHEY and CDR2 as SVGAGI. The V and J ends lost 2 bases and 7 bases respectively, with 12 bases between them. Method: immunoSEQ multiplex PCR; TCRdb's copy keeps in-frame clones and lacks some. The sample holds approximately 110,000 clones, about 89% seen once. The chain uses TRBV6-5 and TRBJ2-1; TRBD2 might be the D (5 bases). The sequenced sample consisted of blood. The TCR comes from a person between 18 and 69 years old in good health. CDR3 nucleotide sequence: TGTGCCAGCAGTTACCCCCCTACGGGGAATGAGCAGTTCTTC. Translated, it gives CASSYPPTGNEQFF.